This T cell receptor (beta chain) was sequenced for a study of T-cell reconstitution after alpha-beta-depleted transplantation in children. Preparation of the TCRbeta library used unique molecular identifiers. From the PCR reads, TCRdb called clonotypes with MiXCR, one entry per CDR3 protein. In the table there are 540,000 or so distinct CDR3 sequences, roughly 24% of which are singletons. Many counts were recorded for this clonotype. The receptor was derived from a boy under two years old who had a stem cell transplant for acute myeloid leukemia, so the T cells may come from the graft donor. Sequences were derived from PBMCs, mostly from graft donor cells, sampled 360 days after TCRalphabeta/CD19-depleted stem cell transplant.

The CDR3: CASSLEAAGAGELFF. Written as DNA, the CDR3 is TGTGCCAGCAGCTTAGAGGCGGCGGGCGCCGGGGAGCTGTTTTTT. The chain is built from TRBV7-2 and TRBJ2-2; D is possibly TRBD2 (5 bases). The V gene lost 1 base and the J gene lost 6 bases, with 12 bases spanning the gap. The CDR3 has 15 amino acids. The germline V gene has CDR1 SGHTA and CDR2 FQGNSA.